This T cell receptor beta chain was recorded in a study of beta chain features in type 1 diabetes. Regarding the study as a whole: In type 1 diabetes patients, VDJ junctions had fewer insertions; deletions at these junctions were more frequent. A closer apparent resemblance between naive, central memory and Treg TCRB repertoires was seen in patients than in healthy donors. Across all four CD4+ subsets, people with type 1 diabetes showed modestly shorter TCRB CDR3s.

cDNA synthesis used the whole RNA isolate, giving expressed TCRB sequences. The protocol was immunoSEQ multiplex PCR, while the TCRdb copy is restricted to in-frame clones and leaves out a portion. The top ten hold 0.02% to 0.025% of the sample, which has hundreds of thousands of clones, around an eighth seen once. For this clone: Its antigen remains unidentified.

This CDR3 region has 16 residues. V shed 11 bases and J 8 bases; nucleotides not matched to a gene: 18. Germline values: CDR1 ENHRY, CDR2 SYGVKD. V and J are TRBV10-3 and TRBJ1-6, with 7 bases fitting TRBD1. The material sequenced was naive CD4+ T cells from blood. This receptor was obtained from a man between 18 and 35 years old with type 1 diabetes. CDR3 DNA sequence: TGTGCCTCGACGCAGGCGGGGCCAGGGGGGGATTCACCCCTCCACTTT. This codes for CASTQAGPGGDSPLHF.